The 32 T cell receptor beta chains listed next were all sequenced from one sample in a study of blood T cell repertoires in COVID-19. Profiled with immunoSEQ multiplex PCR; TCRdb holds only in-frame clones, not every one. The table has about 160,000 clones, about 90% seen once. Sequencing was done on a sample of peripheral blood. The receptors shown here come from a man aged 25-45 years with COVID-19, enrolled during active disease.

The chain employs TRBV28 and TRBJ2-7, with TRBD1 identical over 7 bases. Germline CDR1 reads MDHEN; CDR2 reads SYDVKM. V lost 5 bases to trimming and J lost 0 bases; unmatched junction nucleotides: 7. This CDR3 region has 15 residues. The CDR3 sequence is CASSTTGSSSYEQYF. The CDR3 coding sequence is TGTGCCAGCAGTACGACAGGGAGTAGCTCCTACGAGCAGTACTTC.

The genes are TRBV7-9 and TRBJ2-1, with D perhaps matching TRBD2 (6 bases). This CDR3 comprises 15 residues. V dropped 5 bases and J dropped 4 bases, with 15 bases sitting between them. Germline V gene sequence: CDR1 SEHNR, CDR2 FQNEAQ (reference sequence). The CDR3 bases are TGTGCCAGCAGCCCCCCGGGACTGAGATACAATGAGCAGTTCTTC. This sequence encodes CASSPPGLRYNEQFF.

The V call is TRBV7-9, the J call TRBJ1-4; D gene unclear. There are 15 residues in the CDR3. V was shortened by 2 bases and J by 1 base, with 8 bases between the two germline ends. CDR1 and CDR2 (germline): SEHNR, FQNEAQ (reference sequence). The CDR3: CASSLSSGTNEKLFF. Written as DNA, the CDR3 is TGTGCCAGCAGCTTAAGCAGCGGAACTAATGAAAAACTGTTTTTT. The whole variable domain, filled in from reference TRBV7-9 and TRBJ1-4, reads DTGVSQNPRHKITKRGQNVTFRCDPISEHNRLYWYRQTLGQGPEFLTYFQNEAQLEKSRLLSDRFSAERPKGSFSTLEIQRTEQGDSAMYLCASSLSSGTNEKLFFGSGTQLSVL.

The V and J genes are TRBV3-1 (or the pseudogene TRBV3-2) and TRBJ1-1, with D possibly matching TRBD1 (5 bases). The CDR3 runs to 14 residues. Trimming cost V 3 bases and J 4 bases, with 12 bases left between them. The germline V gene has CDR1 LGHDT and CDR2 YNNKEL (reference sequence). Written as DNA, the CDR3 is TGTGCCAGCAGCCACAGGGTCGGGGGCACTGAAGCTTTCTTT. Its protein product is CASSHRVGGTEAFF.

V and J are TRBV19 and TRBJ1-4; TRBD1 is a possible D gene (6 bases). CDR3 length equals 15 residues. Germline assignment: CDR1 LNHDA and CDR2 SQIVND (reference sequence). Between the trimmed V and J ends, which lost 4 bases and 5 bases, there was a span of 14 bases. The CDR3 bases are TGTGCCAGTAGTACGCGACAGGAGCTCAATGAAAAACTGTTTTTT. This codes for CASSTRQELNEKLFF.

In DNA, the CDR3 is TGTGCCAGCAGCTCGGGAAAACAGCAGCCCCAGCATTTT. It codes for CASSSGKQQPQHF. The chain combines TRBV7-2 with TRBJ1-5; no clear D gene. The V gene lost 4 bases and the J gene lost 7 bases, with 11 bases spanning the gap. Germline CDR1 SGHTA, CDR2 FQGNSA. The CDR3 spans 13 residues.

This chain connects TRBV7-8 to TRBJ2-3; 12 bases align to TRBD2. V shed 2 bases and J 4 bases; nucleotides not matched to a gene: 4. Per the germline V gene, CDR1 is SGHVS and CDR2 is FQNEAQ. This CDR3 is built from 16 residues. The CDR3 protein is CASSLTLAGGPDTQYF. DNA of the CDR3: TGTGCCAGCAGCTTAACACTAGCGGGGGGCCCAGATACGCAGTATTTT. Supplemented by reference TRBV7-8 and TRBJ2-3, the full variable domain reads GAGVSQSPRYKVAKRGQDVALRCDPISGHVSLFWYQQALGQGPEFLTYFQNEAQLDKSGLPSDRFFAERPEGSVSTLKIQRTQQEDSAVYLCASSLTLAGGPDTQYFGPGTRLTVL.

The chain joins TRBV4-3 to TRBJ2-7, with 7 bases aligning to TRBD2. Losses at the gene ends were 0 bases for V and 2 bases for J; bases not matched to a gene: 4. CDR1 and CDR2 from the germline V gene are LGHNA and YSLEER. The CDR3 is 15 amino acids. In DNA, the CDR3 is TGCGCCAGCAGCCAAGACCCTAGCGGAACCTACGAGCAGTACTTC. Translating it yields CASSQDPSGTYEQYF.

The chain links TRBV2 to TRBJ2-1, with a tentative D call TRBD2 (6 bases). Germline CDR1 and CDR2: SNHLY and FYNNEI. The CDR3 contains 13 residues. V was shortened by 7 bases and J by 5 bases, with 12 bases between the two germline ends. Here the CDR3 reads CASNPGLNNEQFF. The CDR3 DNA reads TGTGCCAGCAATCCGGGACTTAACAATGAGCAGTTCTTC.

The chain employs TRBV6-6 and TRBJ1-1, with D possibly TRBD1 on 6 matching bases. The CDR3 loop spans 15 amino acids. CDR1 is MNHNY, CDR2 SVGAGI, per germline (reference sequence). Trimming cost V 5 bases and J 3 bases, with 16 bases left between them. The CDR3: CASSLGGAMDTEAFF. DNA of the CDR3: TGTGCCAGCAGTCTTGGGGGGGCGATGGACACTGAAGCTTTCTTT.

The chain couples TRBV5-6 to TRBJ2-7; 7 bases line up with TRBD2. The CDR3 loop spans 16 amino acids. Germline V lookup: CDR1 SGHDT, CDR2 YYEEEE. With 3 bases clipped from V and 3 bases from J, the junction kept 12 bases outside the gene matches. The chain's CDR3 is CASSSTTSSLFYEQYF. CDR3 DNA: TGTGCCAGCAGCTCTACGACTAGCTCTCTCTTCTACGAGCAGTACTTC. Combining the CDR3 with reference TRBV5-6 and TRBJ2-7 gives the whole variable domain DAGVTQSPTHLIKTRGQQVTLRCSPKSGHDTVSWYQQALGQGPQFIFQYYEEEERQRGNFPDRFSGHQFPNYSSELNVNALLLGDSALYLCASSSTTSSLFYEQYFGPGTRLTVT.

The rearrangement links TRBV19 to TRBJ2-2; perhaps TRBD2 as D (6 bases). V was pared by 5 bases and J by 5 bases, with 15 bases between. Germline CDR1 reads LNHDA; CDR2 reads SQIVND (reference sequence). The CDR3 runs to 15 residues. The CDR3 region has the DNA TGTGCCAGTAGTGCGGAGGGCCCTCGAACCGGGGAGCTGTTTTTT. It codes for CASSAEGPRTGELFF.

The CDR3 region is CASSPPNRDRANEQYF. The DNA of the CDR3 is TGTGCCAGCTCACCCCCTAACCGGGACAGGGCGAACGAGCAGTACTTC. V gene TRBV18 combines with J gene TRBJ2-7, with 9 bases identical to TRBD1. From germline, CDR1 is KGHSH and CDR2 LQKENI. CDR3 length equals 16 residues. J gave up 5 bases and V 3 bases, and 11 bases lay outside the gene matches.

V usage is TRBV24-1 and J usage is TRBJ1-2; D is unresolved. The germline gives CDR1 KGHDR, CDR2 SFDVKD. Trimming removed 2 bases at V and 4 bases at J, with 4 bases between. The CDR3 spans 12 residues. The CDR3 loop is CATSDSGYGYTF. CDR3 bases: TGTGCCACCAGTGATTCGGGCTATGGCTACACCTTC.

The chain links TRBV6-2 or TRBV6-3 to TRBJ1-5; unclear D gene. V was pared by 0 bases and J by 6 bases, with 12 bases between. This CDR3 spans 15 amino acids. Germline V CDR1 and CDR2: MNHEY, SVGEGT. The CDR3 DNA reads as TGTGCCAGCAGTTACTCGGGCAGCGGACGTCAGCCCCAGCATTTT. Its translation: CASSYSGSGRQPQHF.

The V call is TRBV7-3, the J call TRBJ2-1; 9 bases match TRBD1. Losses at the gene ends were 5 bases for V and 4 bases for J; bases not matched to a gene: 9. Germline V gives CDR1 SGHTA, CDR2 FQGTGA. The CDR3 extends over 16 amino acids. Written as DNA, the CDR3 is TGTGCCAGCAGCCCCACCGGGACAGGGCATTACAATGAGCAGTTCTTC. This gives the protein CASSPTGTGHYNEQFF.

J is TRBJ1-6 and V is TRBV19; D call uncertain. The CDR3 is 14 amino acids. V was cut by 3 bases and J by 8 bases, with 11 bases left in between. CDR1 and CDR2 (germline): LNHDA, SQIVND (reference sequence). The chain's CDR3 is CASSIYIGDSPLHF. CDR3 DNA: TGTGCCAGTAGTATCTATATCGGGGATTCACCCCTCCACTTT.

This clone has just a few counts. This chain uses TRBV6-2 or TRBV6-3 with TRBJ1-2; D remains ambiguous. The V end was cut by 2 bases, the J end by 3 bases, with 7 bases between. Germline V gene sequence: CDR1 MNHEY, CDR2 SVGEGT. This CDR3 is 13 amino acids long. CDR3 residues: CASSYPTDYGYTF. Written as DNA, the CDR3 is TGTGCCAGCAGTTACCCCACGGACTATGGCTACACCTTC.

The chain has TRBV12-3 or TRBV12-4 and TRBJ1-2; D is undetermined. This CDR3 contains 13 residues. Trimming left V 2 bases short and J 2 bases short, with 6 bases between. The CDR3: CASSLSKNYGYTF. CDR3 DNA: TGTGCCAGCAGTTTAAGCAAAAACTATGGCTACACCTTC.

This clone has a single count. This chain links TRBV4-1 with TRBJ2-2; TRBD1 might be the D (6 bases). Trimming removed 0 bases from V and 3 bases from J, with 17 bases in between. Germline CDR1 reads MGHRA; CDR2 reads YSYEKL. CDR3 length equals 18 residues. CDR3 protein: CASSQEELRQVYTGELFF. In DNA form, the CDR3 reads TGCGCCAGCAGCCAAGAGGAGTTGAGACAGGTTTACACCGGGGAGCTGTTTTTT.

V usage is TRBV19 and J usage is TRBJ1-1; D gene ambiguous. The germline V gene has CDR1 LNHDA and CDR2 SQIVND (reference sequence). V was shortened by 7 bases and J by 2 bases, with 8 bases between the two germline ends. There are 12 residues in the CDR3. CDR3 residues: CASKYSNTEAFF. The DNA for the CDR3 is TGTGCCAGTAAATATAGCAACACTGAAGCTTTCTTT.

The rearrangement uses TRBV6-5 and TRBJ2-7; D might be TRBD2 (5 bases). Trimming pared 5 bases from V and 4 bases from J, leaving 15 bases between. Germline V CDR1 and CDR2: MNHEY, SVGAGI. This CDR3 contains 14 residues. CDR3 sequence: CASSPSRGHYEQYF. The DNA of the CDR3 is TGTGCCAGCAGTCCATCGAGAGGGCATTACGAGCAGTACTTC.

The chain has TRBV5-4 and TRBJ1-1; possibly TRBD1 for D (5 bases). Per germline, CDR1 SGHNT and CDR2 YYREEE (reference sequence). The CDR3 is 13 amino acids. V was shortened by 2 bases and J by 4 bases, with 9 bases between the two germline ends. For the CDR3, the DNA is TGTGCCAGCAGCTTTGGGGGGGGCACTGAAGCTTTCTTT. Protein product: CASSFGGGTEAFF.

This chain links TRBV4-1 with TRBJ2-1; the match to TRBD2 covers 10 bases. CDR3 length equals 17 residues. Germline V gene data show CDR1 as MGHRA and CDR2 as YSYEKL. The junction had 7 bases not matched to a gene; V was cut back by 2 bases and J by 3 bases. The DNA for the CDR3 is TGCGCCAGCAGCCAATACAGCGGGAGGGCCGACTACAATGAGCAGTTCTTC. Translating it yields CASSQYSGRADYNEQFF.

The chain's CDR3 is CASSQEGGEGDYGYTF. The CDR3 nucleotides read TGCGCCAGCAGCCAAGAAGGGGGGGAGGGGGACTATGGCTACACCTTC. The chain employs TRBV4-3 and TRBJ1-2; the D gene is possibly TRBD1 (6 bases). Germline CDR1 is LGHNA and CDR2 is YSLEER. This CDR3 has 16 amino acids. V was shortened by 0 bases and J by 3 bases, with 14 bases between the two germline ends.

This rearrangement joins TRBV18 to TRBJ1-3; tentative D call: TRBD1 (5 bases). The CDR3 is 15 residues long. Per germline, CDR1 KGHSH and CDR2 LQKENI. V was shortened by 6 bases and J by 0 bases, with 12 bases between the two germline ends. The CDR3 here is CASSPNQGSGNTIYF. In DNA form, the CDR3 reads TGTGCCAGCTCCCCAAATCAGGGCTCTGGAAACACCATATATTTT.

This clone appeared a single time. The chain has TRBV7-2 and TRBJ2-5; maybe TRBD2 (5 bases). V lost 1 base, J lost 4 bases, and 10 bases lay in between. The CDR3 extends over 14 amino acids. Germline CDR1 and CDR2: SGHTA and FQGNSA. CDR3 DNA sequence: TGTGCCAGCAGCTTAGTAAGGGCGGGAGAGACCCAGTACTTC. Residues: CASSLVRAGETQYF.

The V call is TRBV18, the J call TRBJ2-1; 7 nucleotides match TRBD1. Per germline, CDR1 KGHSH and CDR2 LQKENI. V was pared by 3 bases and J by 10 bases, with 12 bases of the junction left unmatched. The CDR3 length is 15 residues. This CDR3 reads CASSPLDRAAGEQFF. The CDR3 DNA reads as TGTGCCAGCTCACCCCTTGACAGGGCCGCAGGCGAGCAGTTCTTC.

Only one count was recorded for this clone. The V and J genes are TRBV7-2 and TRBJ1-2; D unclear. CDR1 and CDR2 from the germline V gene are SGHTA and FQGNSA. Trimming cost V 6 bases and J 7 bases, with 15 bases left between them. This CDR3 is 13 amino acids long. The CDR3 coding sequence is TGTGCCAGCAGTTCTACTATACTAATTGGCTACACCTTC. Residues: CASSSTILIGYTF.

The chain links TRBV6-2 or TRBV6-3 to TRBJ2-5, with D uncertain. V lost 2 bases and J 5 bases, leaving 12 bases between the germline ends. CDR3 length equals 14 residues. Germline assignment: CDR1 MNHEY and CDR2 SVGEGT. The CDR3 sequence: CASSYLGLRETQYF. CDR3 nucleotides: TGTGCCAGCAGTTACCTTGGGCTAAGGGAGACCCAGTACTTC.

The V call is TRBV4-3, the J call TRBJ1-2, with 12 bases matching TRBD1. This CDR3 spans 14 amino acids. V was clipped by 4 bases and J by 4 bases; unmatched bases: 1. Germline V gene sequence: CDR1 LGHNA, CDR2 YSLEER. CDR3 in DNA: TGCGCCAGCAGCCCGGGACAGGGGGCCTATGGCTACACCTTC. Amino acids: CASSPGQGAYGYTF.

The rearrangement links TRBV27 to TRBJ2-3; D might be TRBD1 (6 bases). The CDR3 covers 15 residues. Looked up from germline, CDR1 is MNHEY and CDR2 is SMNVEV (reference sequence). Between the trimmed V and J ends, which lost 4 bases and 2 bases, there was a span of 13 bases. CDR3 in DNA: TGTGCCAGCAGTTACAGGGCGGCGGCCACAGATACGCAGTATTTT. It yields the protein CASSYRAAATDTQYF.